The entry below describes one T cell receptor beta chain. This specimen belongs to a study of early T cells in non-severe SARS-CoV-2 infection. TCRdb passed the 5' RACE reads through MiXCR, listing each CDR3 protein once. In the table there are around 83,000 distinct CDR3 sequences, roughly 10% of which are singletons. The CDR3 length is 13 residues. Germline CDR1 is SGDLS and CDR2 is YYNGEE. Trimming took off 4 bases at V and 2 bases at J, with 8 bases between the two ends. The source of this sequence is an adult who was a healthcare worker with PCR-confirmed SARS-CoV-2 infection or an uninfected control (not recorded which). The sequenced sample was whole blood, obtained at baseline. The V gene is TRBV9, the J gene TRBJ2-3; D remains unclear. CDR3 loop: CASSPQITDTQYF. CDR3 in DNA: TGTGCCAGCAGCCCCCAGATCACAGATACGCAGTATTTT.